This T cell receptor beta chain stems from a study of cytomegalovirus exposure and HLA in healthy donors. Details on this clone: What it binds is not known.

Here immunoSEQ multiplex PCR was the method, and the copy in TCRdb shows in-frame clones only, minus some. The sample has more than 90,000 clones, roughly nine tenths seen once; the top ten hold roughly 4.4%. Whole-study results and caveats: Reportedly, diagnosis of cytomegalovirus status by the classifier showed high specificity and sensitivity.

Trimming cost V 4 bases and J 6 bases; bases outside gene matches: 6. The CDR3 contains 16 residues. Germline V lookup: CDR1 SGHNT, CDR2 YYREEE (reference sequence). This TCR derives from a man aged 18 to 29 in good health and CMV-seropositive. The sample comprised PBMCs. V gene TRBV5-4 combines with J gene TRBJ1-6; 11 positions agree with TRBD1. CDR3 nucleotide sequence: TGTGCCAGCAGCCAGGACAGGGGGCTTCTTAATTCACCCCTCCACTTT. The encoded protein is CASSQDRGLLNSPLHF.